The 18 T cell receptor beta chains presented below share a single source sample, sequenced in a study of T cells in tuberculosis. The assay was immunoSEQ multiplex PCR, and TCRdb's table has in-frame clones only and misses some. Here the sample spans over 30,000 clones, 80% to 95% being singletons. Sequenced input: PBMCs. These receptors all stem from a donor between 10 and 35 years old with latent tuberculosis or without tuberculosis infection. Some clones in this sample may be carry-over from other donors' samples.

The J gene is TRBJ2-1, the V gene TRBV5-6; D is unresolved. Germline V gene data show CDR1 as SGHDT and CDR2 as YYEEEE. The CDR3 totals 14 residues. The germline V and J ends were trimmed by 2 bases and 4 bases, with 10 bases remaining between them. The CDR3 here is CASSFGTHYNEQFF. Here the CDR3 DNA reads TGTGCCAGCAGCTTTGGTACACATTACAATGAGCAGTTCTTC.

This chain joins TRBV19 and TRBJ1-5; TRBD1 is a possible D gene (5 bases). CDR3 length: 15 amino acids. Germline assignment: CDR1 LNHDA and CDR2 SQIVND (reference sequence). Trimming cost V 8 bases and J 1 base, with 15 bases left between them. CDR3 bases: TGTGCCAGTGGACCCCGGGGGTCCAGCAATCAGCCCCAGCATTTT. This codes for CASGPRGSSNQPQHF.

The rearrangement links TRBV5-1 to TRBJ1-1, with 8 bases identical to TRBD1. CDR1 is SGHRS and CDR2 is YFSETQ in the germline V gene. The CDR3 sequence is 15 residues long. J was trimmed by 2 bases and V by 4 bases; bases with no gene match: 7. Here the CDR3 DNA reads TGCGCCAGCAGCCTAGGGACAGGAATAAACACTGAAGCTTTCTTT. This codes for CASSLGTGINTEAFF.

The rearrangement uses TRBV10-3 and TRBJ2-5; a possible D gene is TRBD2 (6 bases). This CDR3 region has 12 residues. Germline CDR1 reads ENHRY; CDR2 reads SYGVKD. Trimming took off 6 bases at V and 4 bases at J, with 9 bases between the two ends. The CDR3 reads CAIRAAGETQYF. In DNA, the CDR3 is TGTGCCATCAGAGCAGCGGGAGAGACCCAGTACTTC.

This rearrangement joins TRBV5-4 to TRBJ2-1, with D possibly TRBD2 on 6 matching bases. Per germline, CDR1 SGHNT and CDR2 YYREEE (reference sequence). CDR3 size: 12 residues. Between the trimmed V and J ends, which lost 2 bases and 8 bases, there was a span of 8 bases. CDR3 DNA: TGTGCCAGCAGCTTCGGGACTTATGAGCAGTTCTTC. It codes for CASSFGTYEQFF.

The J gene is TRBJ2-4, the V gene TRBV28; TRBD1 matches 11 bases. Germline assignment: CDR1 MDHEN and CDR2 SYDVKM. Trimming at V came to 3 bases and at J to 0 bases, leaving 7 bases not matched to a gene. There are 18 residues in the CDR3. The CDR3 region is CASSLGTGGISAKNIQYF. The CDR3 DNA follows: TGTGCCAGCAGTTTGGGGACAGGGGGGATTTCAGCCAAAAACATTCAGTACTTC.

The chain's CDR3 is CASSPELAGYTDTQYF. The DNA of the CDR3 is TGTGCCAGCAGCCCCGAACTAGCGGGTTACACAGATACGCAGTATTTT. This sequence joins TRBV13 and TRBJ2-3, with 9 bases matching TRBD2. Germline V gene lookup returns CDR1 PRHDT and CDR2 FYEKMQ (reference sequence). This CDR3 comprises 16 residues. Unmatched junction bases numbered 8, after V lost 5 bases and J lost 2 bases.

The gene calls are TRBV7-9 and TRBJ2-3, with 8 nucleotides matching TRBD2. The CDR3 runs to 15 residues. After removal of 5 bases from V and 5 bases from J, the junction contained 9 bases not matched to a gene. Germline assignment: CDR1 SEHNR and CDR2 FQNEAQ (reference sequence). The CDR3 loop reads CASSAREGLVDTQYF. The CDR3 DNA reads as TGTGCCAGCAGCGCCCGGGAGGGGCTGGTAGATACGCAGTATTTT. Combining the CDR3 with reference TRBV7-9 and TRBJ2-3 gives the whole variable domain DTGVSQNPRHKITKRGQNVTFRCDPISEHNRLYWYRQTLGQGPEFLTYFQNEAQLEKSRLLSDRFSAERPKGSFSTLEIQRTEQGDSAMYLCASSAREGLVDTQYFGPGTRLTVL.

The V gene is TRBV2, the J gene TRBJ2-1, with TRBD2 identical over 7 bases. V was clipped by 0 bases and J by 2 bases; unmatched bases: 7. Germline V CDR1 and CDR2: SNHLY, FYNNEI. This CDR3 region has 17 residues. In DNA form, the CDR3 reads TGTGCCAGCAGTGAAGCGCTTGCTAGCGGCCCCTACAATGAGCAGTTCTTC. This sequence encodes CASSEALASGPYNEQFF.

The gene calls are TRBV5-1 and TRBJ2-2; D may be TRBD1 (6 bases). The CDR3 spans 14 residues. Germline V gene lookup returns CDR1 SGHRS and CDR2 YFSETQ. Between the trimmed V and J ends, which lost 3 bases and 1 base, there was a span of 7 bases. The CDR3 bases are TGCGCCAGCAGCTCGACAGGGAACACCGGGGAGCTGTTTTTT. Protein: CASSSTGNTGELFF.

The chain has TRBV2 and TRBJ2-1; TRBD2 matches 13 bases. The germline CDR1 and CDR2 sequences are SNHLY and FYNNEI. V lost 6 bases, J lost 0 bases, and 14 bases stayed unmatched. The CDR3 has 20 residues. This CDR3 reads CASSALPGLAGPSSYNEQFF. CDR3 in DNA: TGTGCCAGCAGCGCCTTACCGGGACTAGCGGGACCCAGCTCCTACAATGAGCAGTTCTTC.

There are a few counts of this clone. The V call is TRBV5-1, the J call TRBJ1-2, with 10 bases aligning to TRBD1. J lost 7 bases, V lost 0 bases, and 6 bases had no gene match. Germline V gene sequence: CDR1 SGHRS, CDR2 YFSETQ. There are 15 residues in the CDR3. The CDR3 region is CASSLGDRGGSGYTF. DNA of the CDR3: TGCGCCAGCAGCTTGGGGGACAGGGGAGGCAGTGGCTACACCTTC.

The chain uses TRBV28 and TRBJ2-7; a possible D gene is TRBD2 (5 bases). This CDR3 is built from 14 residues. With 4 bases removed from V and 5 bases from J, the gap between germline ends came to 15 bases. CDR1 is MDHEN, CDR2 SYDVKM, per germline. CDR3 amino acids: CASSSPGKGHEQYF. CDR3 bases: TGTGCCAGCAGTTCGCCGGGGAAAGGGCACGAGCAGTACTTC. The full variable domain, with the rest looked up from reference TRBV28 and TRBJ2-7, is DVKVTQSSRYLVKRTGEKVFLECVQDMDHENMFWYRQDPGLGLRLIYFSYDVKMKEKGDIPEGYSVSREKKERFSLILESASTNQTSMYLCASSSPGKGHEQYFGPGTRLTVT.

This clone was counted a single time. The chain carries TRBV13 and TRBJ2-7, with TRBD1 as a possible D gene (6 bases). V lost 2 bases and J lost 0, with 20 bases in between. The CDR3 has 18 amino acids. Germline CDR1 and CDR2: PRHDT and FYEKMQ (reference sequence). CDR3 in DNA: TGTGCCAGCAGCTTATTTTGGACAGCAGGGACCAGCTCCTACGAGCAGTACTTC. This sequence encodes CASSLFWTAGTSSYEQYF.

This clone was found once. This sequence joins TRBV27 and TRBJ2-1; 8 positions agree with TRBD1. The germline V gene encodes CDR1 MNHEY and CDR2 SMNVEV (reference sequence). The CDR3 loop spans 15 amino acids. V lost 2 bases, J lost 5 bases, and 5 bases stayed unmatched. CDR3 region: CASSLLGTGHNEQFF. DNA for the CDR3: TGTGCCAGCAGTTTACTCGGGACAGGACACAATGAGCAGTTCTTC.

The chain links TRBV28 to TRBJ2-1; TRBD2 is a possible D gene (6 bases). The CDR3 is 13 residues long. Trimming cost V 8 bases and J 7 bases, with 15 bases left between them. The germline V gene encodes CDR1 MDHEN and CDR2 SYDVKM. This CDR3 is CASGPGASNEQFF. The DNA of the CDR3 is TGTGCCAGCGGCCCGGGAGCAAGTAATGAGCAGTTCTTC.

This clone was detected once. The V and J genes are TRBV5-1 and TRBJ2-1; 9 positions match TRBD1. The CDR3 loop spans 13 amino acids. CDR1 is SGHRS, CDR2 YFSETQ, per germline. Trimming at V came to 6 bases and at J to 10 bases, leaving 8 bases not matched to a gene. The CDR3 reads CASIGTGFNEQFF. The CDR3 nucleotides are TGCGCCAGCATAGGGACAGGGTTTAACGAGCAGTTCTTC.

The chain recombines TRBV2 with TRBJ2-1; the match to TRBD2 covers 10 bases. V shed 1 base, J shed 9 bases, and the junction held 9 bases outside the gene matches. Looked up from germline, CDR1 is SNHLY and CDR2 is FYNNEI. This CDR3 contains 16 residues. The CDR3, as DNA: TGTGCCAGCAGTGAAGGAAGCGGGGGGGCCCGGGGTGAGCAGTTCTTC. Its translation is CASSEGSGGARGEQFF. Full variable domain (missing parts from reference TRBV2 and TRBJ2-1): EPEVTQTPSHQVTQMGQEVILRCVPISNHLYFYWYRQILGQKVEFLVSFYNNEISEKSEIFDDQFSVERPDGSNFTLKIRSTKLEDSAMYFCASSEGSGGARGEQFFGPGTRLTVL.